This T cell receptor (beta chain) originates from a study of immune evolution from preneoplasia to lung adenocarcinoma. Study results and caveats: Normal lung had the highest top T cell clone frequencies. Normal lung had highest clonality; later lesions appeared denser, more diverse.

Sequencing used immunoSEQ multiplex PCR; TCRdb keeps in-frame clones, though not all of them. The table shows 8,800 or so clones, with 80% occurring only once. The length of the CDR3 is 16 residues. V gave up 0 bases and J gave up 6 bases, with 16 bases separating them. Germline V gene lookup returns CDR1 MDHEN and CDR2 SYDVKM. Patients had resection in Japan or China between the mid-2010s and the late 2010s. Each case's diagnosis was confirmed by two pathologists on H&E. This clone was seen a handful of times. Its cognate antigen is unknown. The chain employs TRBV28 and TRBJ2-3; D may be TRBD1 (6 bases). The sequence was obtained from a person aged 70 to 85 with lung adenocarcinoma. The sample consisted of FFPE adjacent normal lung tissue. The CDR3 nucleotides read TGTGCCAGCAGTTTATGGGGGACACTAGTTTGGGATACGCAGTATTTT. Amino acid sequence: CASSLWGTLVWDTQYF.